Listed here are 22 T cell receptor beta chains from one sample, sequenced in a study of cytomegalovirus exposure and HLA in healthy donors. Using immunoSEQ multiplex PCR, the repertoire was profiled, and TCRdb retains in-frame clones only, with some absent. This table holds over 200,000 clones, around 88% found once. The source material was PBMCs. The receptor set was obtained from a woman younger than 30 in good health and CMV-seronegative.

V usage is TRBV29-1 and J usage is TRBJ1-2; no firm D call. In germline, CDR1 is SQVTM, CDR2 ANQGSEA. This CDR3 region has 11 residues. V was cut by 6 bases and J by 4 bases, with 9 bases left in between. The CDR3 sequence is CSVLRSYGYTF. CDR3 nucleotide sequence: TGCAGCGTGCTGAGGTCCTATGGCTACACCTTC.

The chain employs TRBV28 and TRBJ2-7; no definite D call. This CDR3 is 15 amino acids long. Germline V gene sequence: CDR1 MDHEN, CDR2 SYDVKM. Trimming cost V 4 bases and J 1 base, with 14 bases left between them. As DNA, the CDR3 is TGTGCCAGCAGTTCCCAGGTCATGAATTCCTACGAGCAGTACTTC. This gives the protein CASSSQVMNSYEQYF. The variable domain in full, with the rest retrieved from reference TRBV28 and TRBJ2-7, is DVKVTQSSRYLVKRTGEKVFLECVQDMDHENMFWYRQDPGLGLRLIYFSYDVKMKEKGDIPEGYSVSREKKERFSLILESASTNQTSMYLCASSSQVMNSYEQYFGPGTRLTVT.

As DNA, the CDR3 is TGTGCCAGCAGTAGCGGCTACAGCACAGATACGCAGTATTTT. Translation gives CASSSGYSTDTQYF. The chain uses TRBV5-4 and TRBJ2-3, with D maybe TRBD2 (6 bases). Germline CDR1 reads SGHNT; CDR2 reads YYREEE (reference sequence). This CDR3 has 14 residues. The germline V and J ends were trimmed by 5 bases and 0 bases, with 10 bases remaining between them.

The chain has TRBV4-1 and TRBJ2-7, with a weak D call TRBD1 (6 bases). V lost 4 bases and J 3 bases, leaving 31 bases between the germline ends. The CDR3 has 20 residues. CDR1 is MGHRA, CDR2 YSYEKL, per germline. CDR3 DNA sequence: TGCGCCAGCAGCCTCCAGGAAACCAGGGGCCCTGAGAGCCCAATCTACGAGCAGTACTTC. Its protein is CASSLQETRGPESPIYEQYF.

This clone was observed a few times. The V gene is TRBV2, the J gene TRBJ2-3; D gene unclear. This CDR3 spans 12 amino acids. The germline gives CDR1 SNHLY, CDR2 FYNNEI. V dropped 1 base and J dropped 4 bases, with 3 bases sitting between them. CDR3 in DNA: TGTGCCAGCAGTGAAGGAGCAGATACGCAGTATTTT. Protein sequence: CASSEGADTQYF.

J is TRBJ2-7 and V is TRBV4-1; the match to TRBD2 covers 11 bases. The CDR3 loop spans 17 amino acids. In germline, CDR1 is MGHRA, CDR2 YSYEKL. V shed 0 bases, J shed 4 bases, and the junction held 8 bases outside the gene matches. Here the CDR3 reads CASSQEGLAGGKYEQYF. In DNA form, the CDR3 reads TGCGCCAGCAGCCAAGAAGGCCTAGCGGGAGGAAAGTACGAGCAGTACTTC.

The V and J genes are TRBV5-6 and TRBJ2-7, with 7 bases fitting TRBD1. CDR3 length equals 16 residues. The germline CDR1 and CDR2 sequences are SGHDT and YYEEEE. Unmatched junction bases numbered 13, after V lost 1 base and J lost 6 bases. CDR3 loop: CASSLRGGSDLGEQYF. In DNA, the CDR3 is TGTGCCAGCAGCTTGCGAGGGGGCTCCGATCTGGGCGAGCAGTACTTC.

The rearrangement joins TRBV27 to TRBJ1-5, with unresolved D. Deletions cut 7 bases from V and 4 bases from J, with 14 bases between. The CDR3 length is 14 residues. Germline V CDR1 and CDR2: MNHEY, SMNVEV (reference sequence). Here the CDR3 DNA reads TGTGCCAGCAAGCCGGGGTTATCAAATCAGCCCCAGCATTTT. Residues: CASKPGLSNQPQHF.

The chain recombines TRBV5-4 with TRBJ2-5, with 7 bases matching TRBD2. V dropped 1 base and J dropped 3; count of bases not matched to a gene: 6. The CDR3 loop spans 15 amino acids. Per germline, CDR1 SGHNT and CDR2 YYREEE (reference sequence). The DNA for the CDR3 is TGTGCCAGCAGCTTGAATGTTCTAGCGGAAGAGACCCAGTACTTC. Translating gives CASSLNVLAEETQYF.

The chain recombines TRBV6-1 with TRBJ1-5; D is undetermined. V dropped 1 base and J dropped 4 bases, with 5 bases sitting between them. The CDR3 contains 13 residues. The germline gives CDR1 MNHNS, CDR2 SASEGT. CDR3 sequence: CASSEVLNQPQHF. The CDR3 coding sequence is TGTGCCAGCAGTGAAGTCCTAAATCAGCCCCAGCATTTT.

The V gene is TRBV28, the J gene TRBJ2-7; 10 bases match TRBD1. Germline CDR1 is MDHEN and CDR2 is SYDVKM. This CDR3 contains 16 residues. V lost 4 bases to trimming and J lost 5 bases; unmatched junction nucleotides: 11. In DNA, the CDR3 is TGTGCCAGCAGTTCCGTTCCGGGACAGGGGAGGGACGAGCAGTACTTC. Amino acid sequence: CASSSVPGQGRDEQYF.

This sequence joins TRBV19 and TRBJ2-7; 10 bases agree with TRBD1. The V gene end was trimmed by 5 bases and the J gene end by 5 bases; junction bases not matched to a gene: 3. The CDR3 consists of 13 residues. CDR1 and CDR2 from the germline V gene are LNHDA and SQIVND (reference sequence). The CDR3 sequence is CASSGGQGDEQYF. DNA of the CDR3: TGTGCCAGTAGTGGAGGACAGGGGGACGAGCAGTACTTC.

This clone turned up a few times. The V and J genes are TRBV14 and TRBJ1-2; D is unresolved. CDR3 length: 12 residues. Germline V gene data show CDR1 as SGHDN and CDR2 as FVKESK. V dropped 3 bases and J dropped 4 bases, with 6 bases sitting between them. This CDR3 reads CASSQSGYGYTF. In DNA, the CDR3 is TGTGCCAGCAGCCAGTCAGGCTATGGCTACACCTTC.

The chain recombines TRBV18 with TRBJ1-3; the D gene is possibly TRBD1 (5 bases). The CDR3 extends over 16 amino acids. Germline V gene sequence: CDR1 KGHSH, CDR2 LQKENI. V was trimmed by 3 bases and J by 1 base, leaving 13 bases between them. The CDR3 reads CASSPSRSGSGNTIYF. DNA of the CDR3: TGTGCCAGCTCACCCTCACGGTCAGGGTCTGGAAACACCATATATTTT.

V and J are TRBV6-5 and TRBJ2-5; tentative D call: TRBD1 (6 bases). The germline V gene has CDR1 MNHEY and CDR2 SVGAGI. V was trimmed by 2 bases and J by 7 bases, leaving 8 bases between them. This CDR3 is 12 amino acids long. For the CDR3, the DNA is TGTGCCAGCAGTTACAGAGGGGGGACCCAGTACTTC. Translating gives CASSYRGGTQYF.

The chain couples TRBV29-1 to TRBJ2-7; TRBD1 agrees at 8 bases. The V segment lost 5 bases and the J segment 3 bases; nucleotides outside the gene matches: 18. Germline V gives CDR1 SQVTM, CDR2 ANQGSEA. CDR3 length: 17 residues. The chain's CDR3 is CSVINGPLRDRLYEQYF. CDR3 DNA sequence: TGCAGCGTTATTAATGGCCCCTTACGGGACAGGCTCTACGAGCAGTACTTC.

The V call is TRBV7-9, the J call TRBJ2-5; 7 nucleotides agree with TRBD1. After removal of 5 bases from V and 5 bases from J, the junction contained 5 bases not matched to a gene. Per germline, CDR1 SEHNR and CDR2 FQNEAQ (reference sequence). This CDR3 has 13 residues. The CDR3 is CASSPQGPETQYF. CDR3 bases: TGTGCCAGCAGCCCACAGGGGCCGGAGACCCAGTACTTC.

The CDR3 DNA reads as TGTGCCAGCTCACTCGGGACAGGGATCGGTTCTAATGAAAAACTGTTTTTT. It yields the protein CASSLGTGIGSNEKLFF. The chain uses TRBV18 and TRBJ1-4, with 9 positions matching TRBD1. The germline V gene encodes CDR1 KGHSH and CDR2 LQKENI. The CDR3 length is 17 residues. J was trimmed by 3 bases and V by 4 bases; bases with no gene match: 9. The full variable domain, completed using reference TRBV18 and TRBJ1-4, is NAGVMQNPRHLVRRRGQEARLRCSPMKGHSHVYWYRQLPEEGLKFMVYLQKENIIDESGMPKERFSAEFPKEGPSILRIQQVVRGDSAAYFCASSLGTGIGSNEKLFFGSGTQLSVL.

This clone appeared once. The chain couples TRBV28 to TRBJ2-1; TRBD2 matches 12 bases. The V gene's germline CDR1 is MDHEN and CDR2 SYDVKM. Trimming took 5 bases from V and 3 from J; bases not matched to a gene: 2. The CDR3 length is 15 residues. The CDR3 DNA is TGTGCCAGCAGTGCACTAGCGGGAGGCTACAATGAGCAGTTCTTC. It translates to CASSALAGGYNEQFF. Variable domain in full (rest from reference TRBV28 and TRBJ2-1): DVKVTQSSRYLVKRTGEKVFLECVQDMDHENMFWYRQDPGLGLRLIYFSYDVKMKEKGDIPEGYSVSREKKERFSLILESASTNQTSMYLCASSALAGGYNEQFFGPGTRLTVL.

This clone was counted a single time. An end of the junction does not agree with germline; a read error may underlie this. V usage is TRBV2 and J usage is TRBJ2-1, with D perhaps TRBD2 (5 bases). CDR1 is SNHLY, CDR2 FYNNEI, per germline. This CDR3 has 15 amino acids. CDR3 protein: CASIEPGISPNEQFF. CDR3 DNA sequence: TGTGCCAGCATTGAACCCGGGATATCGCCGAATGAGCAGTTCTTC.

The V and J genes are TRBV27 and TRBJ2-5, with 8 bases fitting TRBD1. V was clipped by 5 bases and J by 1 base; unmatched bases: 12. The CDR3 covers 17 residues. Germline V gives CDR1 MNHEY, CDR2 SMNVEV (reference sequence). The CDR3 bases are TGTGCCAGCAGTAGACAGGGGCAAATCAAATTCCAAGAGACCCAGTACTTC. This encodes CASSRQGQIKFQETQYF.

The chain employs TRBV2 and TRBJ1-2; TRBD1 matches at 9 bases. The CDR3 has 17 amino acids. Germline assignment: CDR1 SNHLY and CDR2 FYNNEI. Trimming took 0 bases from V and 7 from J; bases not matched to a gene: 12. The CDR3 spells CASSEALTAGTGSGYTF. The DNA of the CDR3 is TGTGCCAGCAGTGAAGCGCTTACGGCCGGGACAGGGTCTGGCTACACCTTC.